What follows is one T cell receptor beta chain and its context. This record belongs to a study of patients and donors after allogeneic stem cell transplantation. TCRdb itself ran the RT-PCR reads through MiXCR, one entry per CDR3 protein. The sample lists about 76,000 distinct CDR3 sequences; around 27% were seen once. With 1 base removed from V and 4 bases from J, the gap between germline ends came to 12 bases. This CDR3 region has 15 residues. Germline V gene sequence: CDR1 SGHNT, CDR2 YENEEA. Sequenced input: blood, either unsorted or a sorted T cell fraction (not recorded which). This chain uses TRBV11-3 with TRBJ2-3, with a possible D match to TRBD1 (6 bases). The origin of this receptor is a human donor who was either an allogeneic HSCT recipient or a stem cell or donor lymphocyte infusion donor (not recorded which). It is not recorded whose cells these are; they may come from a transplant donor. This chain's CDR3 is CASSLVQGAPDTQYF. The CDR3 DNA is TGTGCCAGCAGCTTAGTACAGGGTGCACCAGATACGCAGTATTTT.